Reported below is one T cell receptor beta chain. Its target antigen remains unknown. The record has no base qualities; no much larger clone is one base away. The cohort comprised 670 or so healthy bone marrow donors. At the time of sampling, every cohort member was nominally healthy, though immune exposures that went unrecorded were likely present. The donor was CMV seropositive and was included in the group of approximately 310 seropositive cohort members. A peripheral blood sample was provided by each donor, and peripheral blood mononuclear cells were used for TCR beta sequencing. Genomic DNA extraction from the blood cell samples was performed with the Qiagen DNeasy Blood Extraction Kit. The data originate from a study of cytomegalovirus exposure and HLA in healthy donors (dated by TCRdb to 2016 to 2017). Looking at the study overall: According to an earlier analysis of a few hundred of the donors, some 180 million T cells yielded 117 million unique TCR beta sequences and 276 Gb of sequence data. An early release that covered roughly 600 HLA-typed donors contained approximately 300 gigabases of sequencing data and tens of millions of unique TCR sequences. Among the roughly 400 genotyped donors, around 81% belonged to the genetic ancestry cluster associated with self-reported Caucasian donors. The study aimed to test whether cataloging public T cell receptors could reveal signatures of past pathogen exposure. The study profiled the T cell repertoires of about 640 subjects by immunosequencing and related them to cytomegalovirus serostatus. Besides the first cohort of 550 to 750 subjects, a separate validation cohort made up of roughly 120 different subjects was used. To predict cytomegalovirus infection status, the study brought together high-throughput TCR immunosequencing, statistical association of individual TCRs with disease status, and machine learning. A later analysis re-examined previously published TCR beta repertoires from about 670 donors and added high-resolution HLA genotyping to investigate patterns of TCR occurrence. In the later analysis, no new phenotypic data were used to find candidate immune exposures; instead, reliance was placed on TCR beta sequences and their occurrence across donors. An earlier analysis of some 500 of the donors used high-throughput TCR beta sequencing to judge whether each TCR beta V gene segment behaved as functional or pseudogenic. Donor age, sex, ethnicity and CMV serostatus were compiled together with the repertoire data. Genome-wide SNP genotypes for about 65% of the roughly 670 donors were used in a later genetic analysis, which treated that subset as a discovery cohort. Every repertoire in the discovery cohort had been generated on one and the same sequencing platform. Class I and class II HLA loci were covered by the typing at four-digit resolution. The number of donors typed differed by locus, with 629-630 for A, B, C, DRB1 and DQB1, roughly 520 for DQA1, 600 to 610 for DPA1, and some 440 for DPB1. Roughly 5 DR-DQ haplotypes were handled as single units for association and clustering, since linkage in the cohort was strong. On average, over 200,000 unique TCR beta nucleotide sequences were sequenced per donor among about 400 genotyped donors of the cohort, with roughly a sixth of those sequences being non-productive. On the study overall, not on this receptor specifically: The study gave a list of 150 to 200 TCR beta chains associated with cytomegalovirus. In a later analysis, HLA-associated TCR beta chains were found to be more clonally expanded and to have lower generation probabilities than equally common non-associated chains. Assigning TCR associations to individual alleles was difficult when HLA alleles, especially DR and DQ, strongly co-occurred. The sequencing pipeline was judged likely to have produced a cluster of highly shared sequence variants as a technical artifact. In vitro tests confirmed that three of the cytomegalovirus-associated TCR beta chains recognize cytomegalovirus antigens. Because HLA typing was unavailable for some donors at each locus, only the typed subset was used in association tests. In both the original and validation cohorts, the classifier was reported to diagnose cytomegalovirus status with high specificity and sensitivity. A further reported finding was that TCR beta sequences accurately predicted the HLA-A and HLA-B alleles for most subjects in the first cohort. In an earlier analysis of some 540 of the donors, most TCR beta V segments appeared in productive rearrangements about 87% or about 30% of the time, broadly matching IMGT annotations. The presence/absence analyses assumed that sequencing depth was roughly uniform across donors, and that assumption may not be true. In a later genetic analysis, fewer N-insertions in productive TCRs were reported among donors in an Asian-associated ancestry cluster than the approximately 710-donor mean. The authors suggested that the approach could potentially be extended to other disease states and immunological phenotypes. In a later analysis, some 18,000 TCR beta sequences were associated with specific HLA alleles at a false discovery rate of 0.05. A later analysis reported that several top co-occurrence clusters appeared linked to parvovirus B19, influenza, CMV and Epstein-Barr virus. A later genetic analysis associated a missense DCLRE1C variant with V-gene and J-gene trimming of TCR beta chains, and an independent cohort replicated the association. The only immune exposure information available for the cohort was CMV serostatus. In this cohort, only TCR beta chains were sequenced, and detectable features were limited by the absence of alpha or paired-chain data. Some IMGT-functional V segments, including TRBV6-2 and TRBV6-3, could not be distinguished by the 87-base-pair reads and were therefore excluded. Most TCR sequences were seen in very few donors, while some public TCRs were found in many individuals. In a later analysis, the rate of TCR association differed among HLA loci, with DRB1 alleles having the most associated TCRs and HLA-C alleles having the fewest. A later analysis found that most CMV-associated TCR beta chains appeared HLA-restricted, with HLA associations seemingly driven largely by CMV exposure. The earlier analysis of fewer than 750 of the donors excluded fewer than 20 rarely observed V segments, including chromosome 9 orphons, because counts were too low. Correlated functional status among segregating V segments might be attributable to linkage disequilibrium, but an unknown experimental factor could not be ruled out.

Library preparation was by the immunoSEQ multiplex PCR assay. For the multiplex PCR, a mixture combining 60 forward primers for TCR Vbeta segments and 13 reverse primers for TCR Jbeta segments was used. A multiplex PCR assay on genomic DNA amplified the CDR3 region of rearranged TCR beta genes. Amplified TCR beta libraries were sequenced as 87-base-pair reads on the Illumina HiSeq System. The source study handled its data this way. In a later analysis, tens of millions of unique TCR beta chains were counted across the approximately 640 repertoires, and roughly 11 million of these chains were shared by at least two donors. Raw reads were error-corrected and collapsed into unique sequences by a nearest-neighbor algorithm in which closely related sequences were merged to remove PCR and sequencing errors. To assign V, D and J gene segments, CDR3 sequences were aligned to IMGT reference sequences. For a sequence to be retained, at least a six-nucleotide match to both a V gene segment and a J gene segment was required. A rearrangement was called productive if the CDR3 had no stop codons and remained in frame with V and J, and every other rearrangement was called non-productive. CDR3 was defined according to IMGT convention as the region running from the second conserved V-encoded cysteine to the conserved J-encoded phenylalanine. In an earlier analysis of just under 600 of the donors, sequences lacking an unambiguous match to a single V gene segment were excluded. In an earlier analysis of 450 to 750 of the donors, a V segment was called functional when productive rearrangements were above 56.7%, and segregating when the standard deviation between donors exceeded 5%. A statistical classification framework was built for diagnosing cytomegalovirus status from the catalog of TCR beta chain sequences. V and J gene assignment, in a later analysis, came from comparing TCR nucleotide sequences with IMGT/GENE-DB human TR gene sequences. A later analysis assigned CDR3 sequences and most-parsimonious VDJ recombination scenarios with the TCRdist pipeline. In a later analysis, each TCR beta chain was defined by its CDR3 amino acid sequence together with its V-gene family, and reads without a unique V-gene family were excluded. To address suspected cross-contamination and a sequencing artifact, a later analysis removed a few hundred highly shared, low-generation-probability nucleotide sequences. A later analysis calculated a clonal expansion index for each public chain from normalized within-repertoire ranks of inferred template counts. A later analysis computed generation probabilities with a VDJ recombination model fitted to out-of-frame rearrangements, and checked the results against IGoR. In a later analysis, TCR-TCR, TCR-HLA and TCR-CMV co-occurrence was scored with hypergeometric tests, and a repertoire-size bias correction was applied to TCR pairs. In a later analysis, false discovery rates were estimated by permuting HLA or CMV assignments 20 times. In a later analysis, co-occurring TCRs were grouped with DBSCAN, and TCRdist sequence similarity was added when clustering was performed within HLA-allele-positive subsets. Co-occurrence clustering excluded repertoires with fewer than 30,000 or more than 120,000 public chains, plus five with anomalous nucleotide sharing. The immuneACCESS repertoire file appears here via TCRdb, limited to in-frame rearrangements. These files lack a portion of the clones; in checked studies, under half of the deficit traces to unresolved V genes, and the cause of the others is not known. Clone size and V and J calls were adopted from that table, with D and trimming inferred from the DNA. The sample records 150,000 to 200,000 clones, around 83% of which are singletons. Over 4% of the sample lies in the top ten.

For this chain, trimming is 6 bases at the V end and 5 bases at the J end, and the number of junction bases without a gene match is 14. The germline V gene (reference sequence) specifies GTSNPN as CDR1 and SVGIG as CDR2. The CDR3 numbers 15 residues from cysteine through phenylalanine. Just CDR3 DNA is preserved here, 45 bases in frame from base 1. The source of this sequence is a man aged 45-65 years in good health and CMV-seropositive. Recombination linked TRBV30 to TRBJ2-7; 9 of the junction bases match TRBD1. Sequences were obtained from PBMCs. The CDR3: CACLRTGAFLHEQYF. The DNA sequence is as follows: TGTGCCTGCTTGAGGACAGGGGCCTTTTTGCACGAGCAGTACTTC. Full variable domain (CDR3 extended with the reference TRBV30 and TRBJ2-7 proteins): SQTIHQWPATLVQPVGSPLSLECTVEGTSNPNLYWYRQAAGRGLQLLFYSVGIGQISSEVPQNLSASRPQDRQFILSSKKLLLSDSGFYLCACLRTGAFLHEQYFGPGTRLTVT.